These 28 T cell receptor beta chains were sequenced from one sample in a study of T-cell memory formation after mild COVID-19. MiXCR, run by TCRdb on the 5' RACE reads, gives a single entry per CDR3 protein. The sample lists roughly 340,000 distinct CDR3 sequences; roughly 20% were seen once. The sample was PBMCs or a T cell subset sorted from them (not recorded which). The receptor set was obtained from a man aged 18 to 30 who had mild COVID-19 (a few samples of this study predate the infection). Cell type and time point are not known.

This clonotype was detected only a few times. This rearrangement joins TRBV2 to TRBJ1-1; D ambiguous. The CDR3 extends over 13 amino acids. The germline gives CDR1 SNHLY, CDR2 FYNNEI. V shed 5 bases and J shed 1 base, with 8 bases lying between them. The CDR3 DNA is TGTGCCAGCAGTACACAGCCGAACACTGAAGCTTTCTTT. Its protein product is CASSTQPNTEAFF.

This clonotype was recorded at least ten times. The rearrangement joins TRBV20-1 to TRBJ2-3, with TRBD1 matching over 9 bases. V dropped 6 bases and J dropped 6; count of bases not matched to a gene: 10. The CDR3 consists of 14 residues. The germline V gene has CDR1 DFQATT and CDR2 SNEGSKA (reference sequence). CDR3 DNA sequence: TGCAGTGCCGTCCCGGGACAGGGTTCGGATACGCAGTATTTT. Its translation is CSAVPGQGSDTQYF.

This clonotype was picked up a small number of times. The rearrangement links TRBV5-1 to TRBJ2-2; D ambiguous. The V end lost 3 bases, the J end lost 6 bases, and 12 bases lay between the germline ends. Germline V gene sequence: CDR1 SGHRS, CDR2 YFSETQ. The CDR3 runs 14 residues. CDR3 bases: TGCGCCAGCAGCTCCAAAATTTCCCCCGGGGAGCTGTTTTTT. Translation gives CASSSKISPGELFF.

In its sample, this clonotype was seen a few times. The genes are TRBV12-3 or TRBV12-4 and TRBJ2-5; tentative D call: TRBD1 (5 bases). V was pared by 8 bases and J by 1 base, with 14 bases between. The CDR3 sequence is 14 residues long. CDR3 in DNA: TGTGCCAGCGGACCCCGACAGACCCAAGAGACCCAGTACTTC. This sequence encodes CASGPRQTQETQYF.

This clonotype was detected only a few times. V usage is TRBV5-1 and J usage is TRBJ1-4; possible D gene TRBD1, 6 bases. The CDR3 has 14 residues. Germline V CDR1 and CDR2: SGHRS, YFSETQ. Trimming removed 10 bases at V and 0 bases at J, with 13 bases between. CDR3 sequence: CAAPRGPTNEKLFF. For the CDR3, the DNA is TGCGCCGCTCCTCGGGGGCCAACTAATGAAAAACTGTTTTTT.

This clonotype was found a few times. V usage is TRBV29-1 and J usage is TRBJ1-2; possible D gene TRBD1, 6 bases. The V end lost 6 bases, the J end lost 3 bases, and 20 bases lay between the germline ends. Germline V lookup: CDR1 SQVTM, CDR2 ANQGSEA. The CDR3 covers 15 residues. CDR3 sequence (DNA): TGCAGCGTGGGGGCGGACCCTACCGGATACTATGGCTACACCTTC. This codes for CSVGADPTGYYGYTF.

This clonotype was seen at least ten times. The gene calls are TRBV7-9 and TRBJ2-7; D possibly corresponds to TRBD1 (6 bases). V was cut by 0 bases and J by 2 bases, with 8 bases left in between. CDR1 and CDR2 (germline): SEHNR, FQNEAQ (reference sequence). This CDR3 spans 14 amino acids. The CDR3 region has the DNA TGTGCCAGCAGCTTAGCGGGGGCGACCTACGAGCAGTACTTC. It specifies CASSLAGATYEQYF.

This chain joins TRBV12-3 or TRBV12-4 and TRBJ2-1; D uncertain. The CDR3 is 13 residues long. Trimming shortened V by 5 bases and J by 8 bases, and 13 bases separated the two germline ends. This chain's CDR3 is CASSPPGFDEQFF. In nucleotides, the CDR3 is TGTGCCAGCAGTCCCCCGGGCTTCGATGAGCAGTTCTTC.

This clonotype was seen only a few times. CDR3 sequence reads: CASSYGVPEVAFF. CDR3 DNA: TGTGCCAGCAGTTACGGAGTTCCCGAGGTGGCTTTCTTT. The chain carries TRBV6-2 or TRBV6-3 and TRBJ1-1; D is uncertain. Germline values: CDR1 MNHEY, CDR2 SVGEGT. V lost 2 bases and J 11 bases, leaving 15 bases between the germline ends. There are 13 residues in the CDR3.

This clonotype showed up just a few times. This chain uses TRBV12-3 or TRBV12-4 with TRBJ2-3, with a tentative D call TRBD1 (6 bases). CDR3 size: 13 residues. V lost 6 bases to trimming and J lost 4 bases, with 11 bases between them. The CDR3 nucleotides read TGTGCCAGCAGATGGACAGATCCAGATACGCAGTATTTT. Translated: CASRWTDPDTQYF.

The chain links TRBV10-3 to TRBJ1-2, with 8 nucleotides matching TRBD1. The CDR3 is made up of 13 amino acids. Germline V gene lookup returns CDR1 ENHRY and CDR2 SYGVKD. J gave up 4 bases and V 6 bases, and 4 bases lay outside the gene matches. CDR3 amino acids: CAIREDRAYGYTF. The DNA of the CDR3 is TGTGCCATCAGGGAGGACAGGGCCTATGGCTACACCTTC.

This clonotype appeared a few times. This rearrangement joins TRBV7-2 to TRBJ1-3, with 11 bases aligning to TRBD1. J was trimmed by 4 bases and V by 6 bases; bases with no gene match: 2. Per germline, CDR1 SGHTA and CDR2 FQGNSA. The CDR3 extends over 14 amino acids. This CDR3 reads CASRRTGGGNTIYF. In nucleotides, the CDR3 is TGTGCCAGCAGACGGACAGGGGGCGGAAACACCATATATTTT. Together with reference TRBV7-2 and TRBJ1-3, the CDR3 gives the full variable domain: GAGVSQSPSNKVTEKGKDVELRCDPISGHTALYWYRQSLGQGLEFLIYFQGNSAPDKSGLPSDRFSAERTGGSVSTLTIQRTQQEDSAVYLCASRRTGGGNTIYFGEGSWLTVV.

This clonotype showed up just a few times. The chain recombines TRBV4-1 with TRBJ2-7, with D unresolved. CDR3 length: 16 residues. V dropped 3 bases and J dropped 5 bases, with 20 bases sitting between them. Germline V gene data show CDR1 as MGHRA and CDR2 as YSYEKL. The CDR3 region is CASSQAPTPSVHEQYF. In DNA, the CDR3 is TGCGCCAGCAGCCAGGCCCCTACCCCCAGCGTACACGAGCAGTACTTC.

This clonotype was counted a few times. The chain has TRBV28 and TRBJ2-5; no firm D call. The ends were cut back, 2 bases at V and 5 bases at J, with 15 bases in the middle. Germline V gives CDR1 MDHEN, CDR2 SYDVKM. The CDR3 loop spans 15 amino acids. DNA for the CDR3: TGTGCCAGCAGTTTAAGGGTTCTCATTCGGGAGACCCAGTACTTC. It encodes CASSLRVLIRETQYF.

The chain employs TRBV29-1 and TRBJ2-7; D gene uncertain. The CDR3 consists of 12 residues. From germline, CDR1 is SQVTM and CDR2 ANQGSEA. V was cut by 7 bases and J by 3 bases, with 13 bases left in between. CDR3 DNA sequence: TGCAGCGCTGTGTCCGGGCTCTACGAGCAGTACTTC. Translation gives CSAVSGLYEQYF.

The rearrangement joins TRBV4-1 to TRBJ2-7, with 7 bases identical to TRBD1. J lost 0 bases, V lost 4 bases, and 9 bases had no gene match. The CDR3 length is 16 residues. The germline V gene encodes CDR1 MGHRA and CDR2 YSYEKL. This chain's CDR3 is CASSPSTGPSSYEQYV. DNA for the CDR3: TGCGCCAGCAGCCCATCGACAGGGCCCAGCTCCTACGAGCAGTACGTC.

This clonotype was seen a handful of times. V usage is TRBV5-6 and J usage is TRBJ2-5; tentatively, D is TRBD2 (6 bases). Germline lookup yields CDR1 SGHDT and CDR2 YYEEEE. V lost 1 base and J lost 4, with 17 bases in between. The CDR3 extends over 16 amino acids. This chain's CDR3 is CASSLFGLGGRETQYF. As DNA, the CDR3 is TGTGCCAGCAGCTTGTTTGGGCTCGGGGGTCGAGAGACCCAGTACTTC.

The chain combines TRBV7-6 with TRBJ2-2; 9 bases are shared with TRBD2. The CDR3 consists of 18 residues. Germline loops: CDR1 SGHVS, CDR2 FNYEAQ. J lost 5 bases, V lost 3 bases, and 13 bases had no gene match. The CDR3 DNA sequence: TGTGCCAGCAGCTTTTCAGGTCTCGGGACTAGCAGGACCGGGGAGCTGTTTTTT. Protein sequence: CASSFSGLGTSRTGELFF. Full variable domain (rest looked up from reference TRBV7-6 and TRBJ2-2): GAGVSQSPRYKVTKRGQDVALRCDPISGHVSLYWYRQALGQGPEFLTYFNYEAQQDKSGLPNDRFSAERPEGSISTLTIQRTEQRDSAMYRCASSFSGLGTSRTGELFFGEGSRLTVL.

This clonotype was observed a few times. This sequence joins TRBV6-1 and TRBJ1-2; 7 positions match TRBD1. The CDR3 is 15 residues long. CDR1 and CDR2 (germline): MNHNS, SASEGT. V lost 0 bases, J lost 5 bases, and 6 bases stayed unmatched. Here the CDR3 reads CASSEAGDSSYGYTF. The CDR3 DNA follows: TGTGCCAGCAGTGAAGCGGGGGACAGCTCATATGGCTACACCTTC.

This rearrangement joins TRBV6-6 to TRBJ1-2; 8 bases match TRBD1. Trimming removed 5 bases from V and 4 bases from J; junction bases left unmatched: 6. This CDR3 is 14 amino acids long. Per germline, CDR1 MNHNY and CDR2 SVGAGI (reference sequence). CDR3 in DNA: TGTGCCAGCAGTGACGGACAGGGCACCTATGGCTACACCTTC. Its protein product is CASSDGQGTYGYTF.

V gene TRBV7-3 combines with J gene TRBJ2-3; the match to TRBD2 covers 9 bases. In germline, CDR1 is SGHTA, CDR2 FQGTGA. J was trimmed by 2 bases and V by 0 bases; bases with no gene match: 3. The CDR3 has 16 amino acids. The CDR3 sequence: CASSLTLAGPTDTQYF. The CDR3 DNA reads TGTGCCAGCAGCTTAACGCTAGCGGGGCCCACAGATACGCAGTATTTT.

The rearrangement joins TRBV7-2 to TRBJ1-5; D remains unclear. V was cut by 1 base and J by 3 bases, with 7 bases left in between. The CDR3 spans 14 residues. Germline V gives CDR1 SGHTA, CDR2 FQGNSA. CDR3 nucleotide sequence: TGTGCCAGCAGCTTAGGCCCGTTCAATCAGCCCCAGCATTTT. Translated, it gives CASSLGPFNQPQHF.

The CDR3 DNA reads TGTGCCAGCAGTTTATACGGTGTGGAGGAGACCCAGTACTTC. Its protein product is CASSLYGVEETQYF. J is TRBJ2-5 and V is TRBV27; D not resolved. V lost 1 base to trimming and J lost 5 bases, with 11 bases between them. The germline V gene has CDR1 MNHEY and CDR2 SMNVEV (reference sequence). The CDR3 length is 14 residues.

CDR3 nucleotides: TGTGCCAGCAGCGGACAGGGGGCAGACGAGCAGTACGTC. The encoded protein is CASSGQGADEQYV. The chain recombines TRBV7-9 with TRBJ2-7; 11 bases fit TRBD1. CDR3 length: 13 amino acids. V gave up 5 bases and J gave up 5 bases; unmatched junction bases: 2. Per germline, CDR1 SEHNR and CDR2 FQNEAQ (reference sequence).

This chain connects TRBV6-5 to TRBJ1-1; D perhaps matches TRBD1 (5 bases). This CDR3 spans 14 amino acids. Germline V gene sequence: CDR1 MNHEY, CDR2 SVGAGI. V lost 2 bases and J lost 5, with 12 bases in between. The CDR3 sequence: CASSYGAGWTEAFF. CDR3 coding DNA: TGTGCCAGCAGTTACGGGGCAGGGTGGACTGAAGCTTTCTTT.

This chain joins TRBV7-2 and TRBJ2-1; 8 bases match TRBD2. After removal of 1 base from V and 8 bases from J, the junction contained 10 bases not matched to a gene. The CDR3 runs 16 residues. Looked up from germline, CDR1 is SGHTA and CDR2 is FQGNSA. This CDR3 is CASSLGGSGAVDEQFF. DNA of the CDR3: TGTGCCAGCAGCTTAGGGGGTAGCGGGGCGGTAGATGAGCAGTTCTTC. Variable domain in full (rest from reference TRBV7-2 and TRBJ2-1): GAGVSQSPSNKVTEKGKDVELRCDPISGHTALYWYRQSLGQGLEFLIYFQGNSAPDKSGLPSDRFSAERTGGSVSTLTIQRTQQEDSAVYLCASSLGGSGAVDEQFFGPGTRLTVL.

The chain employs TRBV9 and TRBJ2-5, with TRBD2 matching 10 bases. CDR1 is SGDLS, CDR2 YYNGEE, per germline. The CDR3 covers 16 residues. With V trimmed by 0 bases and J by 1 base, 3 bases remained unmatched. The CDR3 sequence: CASSVGTSGVQETQYF. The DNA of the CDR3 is TGTGCCAGCAGCGTAGGAACTAGCGGGGTCCAAGAGACCCAGTACTTC.

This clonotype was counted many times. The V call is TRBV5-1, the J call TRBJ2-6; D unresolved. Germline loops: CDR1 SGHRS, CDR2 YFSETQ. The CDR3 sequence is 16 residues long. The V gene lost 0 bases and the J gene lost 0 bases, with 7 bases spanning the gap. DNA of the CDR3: TGCGCCAGCAGCTTGGGACCCCTCTCTGGGGCCAACGTCCTGACTTTC. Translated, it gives CASSLGPLSGANVLTF.